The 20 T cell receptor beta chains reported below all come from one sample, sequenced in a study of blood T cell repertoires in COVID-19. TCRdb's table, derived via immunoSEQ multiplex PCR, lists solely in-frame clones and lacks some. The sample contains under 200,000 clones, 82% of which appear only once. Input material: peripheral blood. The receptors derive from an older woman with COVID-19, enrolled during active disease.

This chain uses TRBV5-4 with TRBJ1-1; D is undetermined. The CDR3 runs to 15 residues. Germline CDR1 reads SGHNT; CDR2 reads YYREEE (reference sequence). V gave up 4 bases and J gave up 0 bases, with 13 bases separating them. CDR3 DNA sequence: TGTGCCAGCAGCCCCCAACAGATTCTGAACACTGAAGCTTTCTTT. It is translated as CASSPQQILNTEAFF. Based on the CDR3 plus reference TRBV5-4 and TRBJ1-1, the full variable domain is ETGVTQSPTHLIKTRGQQVTLRCSSQSGHNTVSWYQQALGQGPQFIFQYYREEENGRGNFPPRFSGLQFPNYSSELNVNALELDDSALYLCASSPQQILNTEAFFGQGTRLTVV.

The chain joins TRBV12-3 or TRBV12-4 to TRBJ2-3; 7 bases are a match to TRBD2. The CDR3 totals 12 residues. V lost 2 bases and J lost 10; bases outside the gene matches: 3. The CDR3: CASSLTGGAQYF. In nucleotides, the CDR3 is TGTGCCAGCAGTTTAACGGGAGGTGCGCAGTATTTT.

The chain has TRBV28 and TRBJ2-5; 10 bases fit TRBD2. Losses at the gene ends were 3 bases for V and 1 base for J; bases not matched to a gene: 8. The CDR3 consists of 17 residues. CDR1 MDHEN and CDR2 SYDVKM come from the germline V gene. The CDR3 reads CASSLIVAGGLQETQYF. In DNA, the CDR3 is TGTGCCAGCAGTTTGATTGTAGCGGGGGGACTCCAAGAGACCCAGTACTTC.

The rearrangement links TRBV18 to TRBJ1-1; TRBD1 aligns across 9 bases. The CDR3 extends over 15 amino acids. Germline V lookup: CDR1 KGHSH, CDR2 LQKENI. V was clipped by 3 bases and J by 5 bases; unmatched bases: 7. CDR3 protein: CASSPKQGAPTEAFF. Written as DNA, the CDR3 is TGTGCCAGCTCACCCAAACAGGGGGCGCCGACTGAAGCTTTCTTT.

The CDR3 coding sequence is TGTGCCAGCAGCATGATCGGGGGGGCCTTTGAGACCCAGTACTTC. This codes for CASSMIGGAFETQYF. This chain connects TRBV6-5 to TRBJ2-5; 8 positions agree with TRBD2. The V segment lost 6 bases and the J segment 5 bases; nucleotides outside the gene matches: 11. CDR1 MNHEY and CDR2 SVGAGI come from the germline V gene. The CDR3 consists of 15 residues.

The CDR3 loop reads CASSLGGTNQPQHF. The CDR3 DNA sequence: TGTGCCAGCAGCTTGGGGGGGACGAATCAGCCCCAGCATTTT. The V and J genes are TRBV7-2 and TRBJ1-5; tentative D call: TRBD1 (5 bases). The V end was cut by 3 bases, the J end by 4 bases, with 10 bases between. The CDR3 runs to 14 residues. CDR1 SGHTA and CDR2 FQGNSA come from the germline V gene.

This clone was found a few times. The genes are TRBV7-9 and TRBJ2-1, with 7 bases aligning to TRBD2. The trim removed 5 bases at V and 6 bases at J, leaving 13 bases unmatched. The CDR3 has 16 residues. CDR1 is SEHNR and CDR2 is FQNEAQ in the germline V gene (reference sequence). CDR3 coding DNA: TGTGCCAGCAGCCCGCCGGGGATAGCGGGCCCCAATGAGCAGTTCTTC. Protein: CASSPPGIAGPNEQFF.

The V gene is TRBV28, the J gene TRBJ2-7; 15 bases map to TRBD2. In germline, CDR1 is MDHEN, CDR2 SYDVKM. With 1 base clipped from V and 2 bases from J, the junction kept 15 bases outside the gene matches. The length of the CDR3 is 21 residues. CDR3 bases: TGTGCCAGCAGTTTATTTGGCACTCGGACTAGCGGGAGGGCTCGGGCCTACGAGCAGTACTTC. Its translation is CASSLFGTRTSGRARAYEQYF.

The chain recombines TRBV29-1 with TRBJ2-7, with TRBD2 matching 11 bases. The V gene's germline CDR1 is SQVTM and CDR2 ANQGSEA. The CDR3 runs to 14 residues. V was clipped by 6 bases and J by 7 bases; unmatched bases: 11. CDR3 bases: TGCAGCGTGGACGGTAAACTAGCGGGAGAAGAGCAGTACTTC. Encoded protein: CSVDGKLAGEEQYF.

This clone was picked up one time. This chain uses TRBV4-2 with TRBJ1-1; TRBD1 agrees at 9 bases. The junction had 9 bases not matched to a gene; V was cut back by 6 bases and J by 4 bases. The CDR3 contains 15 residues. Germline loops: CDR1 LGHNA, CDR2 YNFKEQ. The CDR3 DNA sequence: TGTGCCAGCAGTGGGGGACAGGGATCCGCCACTGAAGCTTTCTTT. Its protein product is CASSGGQGSATEAFF.

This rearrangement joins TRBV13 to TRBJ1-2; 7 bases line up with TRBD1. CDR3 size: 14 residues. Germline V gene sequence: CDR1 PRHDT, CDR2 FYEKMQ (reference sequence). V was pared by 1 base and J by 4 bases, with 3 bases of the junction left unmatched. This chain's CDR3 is CASSLVGGGYGYTF. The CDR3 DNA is TGTGCCAGCAGCTTAGTAGGGGGCGGCTATGGCTACACCTTC.

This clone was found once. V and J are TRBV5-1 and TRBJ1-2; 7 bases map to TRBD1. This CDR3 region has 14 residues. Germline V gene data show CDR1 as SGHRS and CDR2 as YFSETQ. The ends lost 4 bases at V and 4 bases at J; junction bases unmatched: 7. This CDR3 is CASSLPRDSYGYTF. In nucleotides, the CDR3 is TGCGCCAGCAGCCTTCCTCGGGACAGCTATGGCTACACCTTC.

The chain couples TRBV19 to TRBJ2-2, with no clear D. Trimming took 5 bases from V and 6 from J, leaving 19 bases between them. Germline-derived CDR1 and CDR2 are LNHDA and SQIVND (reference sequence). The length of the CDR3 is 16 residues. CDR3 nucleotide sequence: TGTGCCAGTAGTCGAACCCCCGACATTCTCCCCGGGGAGCTGTTTTTT. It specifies CASSRTPDILPGELFF.

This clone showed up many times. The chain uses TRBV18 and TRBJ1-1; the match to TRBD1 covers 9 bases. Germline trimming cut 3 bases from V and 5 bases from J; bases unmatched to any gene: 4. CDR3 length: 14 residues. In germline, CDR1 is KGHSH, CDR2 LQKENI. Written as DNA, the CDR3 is TGTGCCAGCTCACCCCCACAGGGGGCGACTGAAGCTTTCTTT. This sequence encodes CASSPPQGATEAFF.

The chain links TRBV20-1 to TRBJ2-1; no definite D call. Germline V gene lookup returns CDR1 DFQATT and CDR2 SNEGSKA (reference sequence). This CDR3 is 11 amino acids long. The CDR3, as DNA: TGCGGAGTGACGGTTGTTAATGAGCAGTTCTTC. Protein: CGVTVVNEQFF.

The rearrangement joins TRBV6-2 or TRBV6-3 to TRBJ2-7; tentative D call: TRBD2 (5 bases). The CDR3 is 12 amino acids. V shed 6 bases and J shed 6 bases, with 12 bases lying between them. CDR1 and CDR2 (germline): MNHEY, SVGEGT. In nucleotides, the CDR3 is TGTGCCAGCAGCCACGGGGTTCTCGAGCAGTACTTC. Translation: CASSHGVLEQYF.

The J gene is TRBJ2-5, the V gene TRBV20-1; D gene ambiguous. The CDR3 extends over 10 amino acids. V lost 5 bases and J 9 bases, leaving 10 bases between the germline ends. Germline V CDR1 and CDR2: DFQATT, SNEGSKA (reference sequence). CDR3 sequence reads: CSAQSLAQYF. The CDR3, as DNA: TGCAGTGCTCAAAGCCTGGCCCAGTACTTC.

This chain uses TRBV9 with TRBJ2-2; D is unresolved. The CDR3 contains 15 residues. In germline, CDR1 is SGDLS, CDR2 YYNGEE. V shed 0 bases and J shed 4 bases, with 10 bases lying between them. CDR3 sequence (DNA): TGTGCCAGCAGCGTAGCTACCCCGGGCACCGGGGAGCTGTTTTTT. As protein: CASSVATPGTGELFF.

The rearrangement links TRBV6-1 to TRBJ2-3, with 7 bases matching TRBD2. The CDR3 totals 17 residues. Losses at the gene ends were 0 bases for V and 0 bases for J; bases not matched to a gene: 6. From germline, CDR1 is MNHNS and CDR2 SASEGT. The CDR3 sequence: CASSEAGGSTSTDTQYF. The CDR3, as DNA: TGTGCCAGCAGTGAAGCCGGGGGGTCCACTAGCACAGATACGCAGTATTTT.

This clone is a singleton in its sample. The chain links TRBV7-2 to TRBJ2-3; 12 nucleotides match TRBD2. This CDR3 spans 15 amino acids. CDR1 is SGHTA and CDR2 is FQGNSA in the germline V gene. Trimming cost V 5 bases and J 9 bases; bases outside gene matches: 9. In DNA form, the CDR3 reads TGTGCCAGCAGCGTCTTGACTAGCGGGAGTGGCACGCAGTATTTT. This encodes CASSVLTSGSGTQYF.